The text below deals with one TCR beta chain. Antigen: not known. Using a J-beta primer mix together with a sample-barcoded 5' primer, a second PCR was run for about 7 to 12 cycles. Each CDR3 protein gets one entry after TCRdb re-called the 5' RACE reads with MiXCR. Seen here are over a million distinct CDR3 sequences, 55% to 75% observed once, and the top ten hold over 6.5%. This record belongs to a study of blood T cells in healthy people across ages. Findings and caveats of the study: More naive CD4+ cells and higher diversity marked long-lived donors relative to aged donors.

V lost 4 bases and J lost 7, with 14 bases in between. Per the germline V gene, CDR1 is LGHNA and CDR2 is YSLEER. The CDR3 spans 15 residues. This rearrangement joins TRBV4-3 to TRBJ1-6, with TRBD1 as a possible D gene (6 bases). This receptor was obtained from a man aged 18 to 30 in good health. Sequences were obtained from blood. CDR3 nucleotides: TGCGCCAGCAGCCCAAGTATCGACAGGAATTCACCCCTCCACTTT. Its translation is CASSPSIDRNSPLHF.